Here is one T cell receptor (beta chain) with its context. Its antigen is unidentified. The sample is drawn from a study of post-analysis software for immune sequencing data. The TCR beta cDNA libraries carried unique molecular identifiers. TCRdb passed the PCR reads through MiXCR, listing each CDR3 protein once. Here the sample spans 740,000 or so distinct CDR3 sequences, roughly 50% being singletons. This CDR3 has 14 amino acids. The V gene's germline CDR1 is SSHAT and CDR2 FNYEAQ (reference sequence). The trim removed 9 bases at V and 4 bases at J, leaving 7 bases unmatched. Study-wide results and caveats: Controls had significantly higher normalized Chao1 diversity than multiple sclerosis patients. Four or five TRBV segments were significantly more frequent in patients than in controls. TRBV5-6, TRBV5-1 and TRBV20-1 were among these segments.

The genes are TRBV7-7 and TRBJ2-1, with 9 bases lining up with TRBD1. Specimen: blood. The TCR comes from a girl aged 5 to 17 with multiple sclerosis. CDR3 sequence (DNA): TGTGCCAGTTCGTCCGGGACAGGGTACAATGAGCAGTTCTTC. Protein product: CASSSGTGYNEQFF.